One sample yielded the 24 T cell receptor beta chains listed below, sequenced in a study of T cell responses to AZD1222 COVID-19 vaccine. Assay used: immunoSEQ multiplex PCR; TCRdb lists only in-frame clones, some missing. The repertoire holds some 150,000 clones, with roughly 92% as singletons. The specimen was peripheral blood, collected on day 0 of AZD1222 vaccination. The receptors originated from an adult in good health.

CDR3 sequence (DNA): TGTGCCAGCTCACCGACCCAGAACACTGAAGCTTTCTTT. Translation: CASSPTQNTEAFF. J is TRBJ1-1 and V is TRBV18, with D uncertain. The CDR3 extends over 13 amino acids. Between the trimmed V and J ends, which lost 3 bases and 1 base, there was a span of 6 bases. The germline CDR1 and CDR2 sequences are KGHSH and LQKENI.

CDR3 in amino acids: CASSQTPTYPTYEQYF. Here the CDR3 DNA reads TGCGCCAGCAGCCAAACCCCGACTTACCCTACCTACGAGCAGTACTTC. The genes are TRBV4-1 and TRBJ2-7; the D is unclear. V shed 2 bases and J shed 2 bases, with 16 bases lying between them. Per the germline V gene, CDR1 is MGHRA and CDR2 is YSYEKL. This CDR3 is 16 amino acids long.

The rearrangement joins TRBV7-5 to TRBJ2-7; TRBD1 is the table's D call, not checked against the DNA. TRBV7-5 is a pseudogene. This CDR3 is 18 amino acids long. For the CDR3, the DNA is TGTGTCAGAAGCTTACGGGGCAGACAGGGTAGTGTCACCTACGAGCAGTACTTC. It specifies CVRSLRGRQGSVTYEQYF.

This chain uses TRBV5-1 with TRBJ2-2; D is perhaps TRBD1 or TRBD2 (5 bases each). Germline CDR1 is SGHRS and CDR2 is YFSETQ. CDR3 size: 14 residues. Trimming shortened V by 4 bases and J by 4 bases, and 11 bases separated the two germline ends. CDR3 amino acids: CASSRGRSTGELFF. CDR3 sequence (DNA): TGCGCCAGCAGCCGGGGACGCTCCACCGGGGAGCTGTTTTTT.

V gene TRBV29-1 combines with J gene TRBJ1-1; the D gene is possibly TRBD1 (6 bases). The V gene's germline CDR1 is SQVTM and CDR2 ANQGSEA. V was clipped by 7 bases and J by 7 bases, with 16 bases between them. The CDR3 sequence is 12 residues long. In nucleotides, the CDR3 is TGCAGCGGCAGGTCAGGGGCAGGTGAAGCTTTCTTT. It yields the protein CSGRSGAGEAFF.

The chain recombines TRBV27 with TRBJ1-2; possibly TRBD1 for D (6 bases). Germline CDR1 reads MNHEY; CDR2 reads SMNVEV (reference sequence). Trimming cost V 4 bases and J 7 bases, with 19 bases left between them. This CDR3 spans 15 amino acids. CDR3 DNA: TGTGCCAGCAGTTCCGGTTACAGGGCTGGGACTGGCTACACCTTC. Protein: CASSSGYRAGTGYTF.

The chain is built from TRBV2 and TRBJ2-7, with TRBD1 as a possible D gene (6 bases). Germline V gives CDR1 SNHLY, CDR2 FYNNEI. This CDR3 has 15 residues. Trimming left V 3 bases short and J 3 bases short, with 15 bases between. The CDR3 DNA is TGTGCCAGCAGTGAGTCTTTGGGGGCGGGCTACGAGCAGTACTTC. Encoded protein: CASSESLGAGYEQYF.

The chain recombines TRBV19 with TRBJ1-4; TRBD1 is a possible D gene (5 bases). Germline loops: CDR1 LNHDA, CDR2 SQIVND (reference sequence). The V gene lost 9 bases and the J gene lost 8 bases, with 10 bases spanning the gap. This CDR3 spans 11 amino acids. CDR3 in DNA: TGTGCCAGCGATCGGGGGGAAAAACTGTTTTTT. Its protein product is CASDRGEKLFF. The full variable domain, with the rest looked up from reference TRBV19 and TRBJ1-4, is DGGITQSPKYLFRKEGQNVTLSCEQNLNHDAMYWYRQDPGQGLRLIYYSQIVNDFQKGDIAEGYSVSREKKESFPLTVTSAQKNPTAFYLCASDRGEKLFFGSGTQLSVL.

This clone has a single count. The chain recombines TRBV5-4 with TRBJ2-7; D gene unclear. The germline gives CDR1 SGHNT, CDR2 YYREEE (reference sequence). This CDR3 is built from 15 residues. Trimming pared 3 bases from V and 0 bases from J, leaving 13 bases between. The CDR3 protein is CASSWAPTPSYEQYF. CDR3 DNA: TGTGCCAGCAGCTGGGCACCCACTCCCTCCTACGAGCAGTACTTC.

This clone has only a few counts. The CDR3 sequence is CASAGGPLNTEAFF. The CDR3 nucleotides are TGTGCCAGCGCGGGGGGGCCTTTGAACACTGAAGCTTTCTTT. The chain carries TRBV7-9 and TRBJ1-1; a weak D match, TRBD1 (6 bases). The V gene lost 8 bases and the J gene lost 0 bases, with 13 bases spanning the gap. The CDR3 consists of 14 residues. Germline CDR1 reads SEHNR; CDR2 reads FQNEAQ (reference sequence).

The chain uses TRBV6-5 and TRBJ2-3, with 7 bases aligning to TRBD1. The CDR3 is 14 amino acids. V lost 6 bases to trimming and J lost 2 bases; unmatched junction nucleotides: 5. The germline V gene has CDR1 MNHEY and CDR2 SVGAGI. CDR3 DNA sequence: TGTGCCAGCAGACAGGGGCGATTCACAGATACGCAGTATTTT. Its protein is CASRQGRFTDTQYF.

The genes are TRBV24-1 and TRBJ1-1, with D tentatively TRBD1 (5 bases). CDR3 length: 14 residues. In germline, CDR1 is KGHDR, CDR2 SFDVKD. Trimming stripped 2 bases from V and 8 bases from J, with 14 bases between. The CDR3: CATSDSRVDEEAFF. In DNA, the CDR3 is TGTGCCACCAGTGATTCCAGGGTGGATGAAGAAGCTTTCTTT.

V is TRBV15 and J is TRBJ1-1, with D perhaps matching TRBD1 (5 bases). CDR1 is LNHNV and CDR2 is YYDKDF in the germline V gene (reference sequence). This CDR3 has 14 amino acids. Trimming stripped 1 base from V and 3 bases from J, with 9 bases between. CDR3 coding DNA: TGTGCCACCAGCAGAGGCGGGGGTTACACTGAAGCTTTCTTT. This translates into CATSRGGGYTEAFF.

The V call is TRBV23-1, the J call TRBJ2-1; a weak D match, TRBD2 (5 bases). TRBV23-1 is reported as an ORF; its role is uncertain. V lost 2 bases, J lost 6 bases, and 14 bases lay in between. The CDR3 has 15 amino acids. This chain's CDR3 is CASSQGHRDGNEQFF. In DNA form, the CDR3 reads TGCGCCAGCAGTCAAGGGCATCGGGATGGCAATGAGCAGTTCTTC.

This sequence joins TRBV4-2 and TRBJ1-6; the D gene is possibly TRBD1 (6 bases). The germline V gene has CDR1 LGHNA and CDR2 YNFKEQ. V lost 0 bases and J lost 8, with 14 bases in between. This CDR3 contains 16 residues. The CDR3 DNA reads as TGTGCCAGCAGCCAAGAGTCACAGGGTAGTGATTCACCCCTCCACTTT. Translation gives CASSQESQGSDSPLHF.

The gene calls are TRBV2 and TRBJ1-2; unclear D gene. V was pared by 7 bases and J by 8 bases, with 11 bases between. The CDR3 runs 11 residues. Germline V gene data show CDR1 as SNHLY and CDR2 as FYNNEI. DNA for the CDR3: TGTGCCAGCACGGGTGGGCTGGGCTACACCTTC. This gives the protein CASTGGLGYTF.

The sample holds a few counts of this clone. This chain joins TRBV5-4 and TRBJ1-2, with D unclear. Germline V gives CDR1 SGHNT, CDR2 YYREEE (reference sequence). The ends were cut back, 3 bases at V and 5 bases at J, with 2 bases in the middle. CDR3 size: 10 residues. The CDR3 DNA sequence: TGTGCCAGCAGCTGGTATGGCTACACCTTC. Translated, it gives CASSWYGYTF.

The V and J genes are TRBV27 and TRBJ2-7; no firm D call. Germline assignment: CDR1 MNHEY and CDR2 SMNVEV (reference sequence). V shed 2 bases and J shed 4 bases, with 15 bases lying between them. CDR3 length: 15 amino acids. The CDR3 bases are TGTGCCAGCAGTTTAGGAAGGGATCCCAAATACGAGCAGTACTTC. Its protein product is CASSLGRDPKYEQYF.

V and J are TRBV7-4 and TRBJ1-2; perhaps TRBD1 as D (6 bases). Germline CDR1 SGHVT, CDR2 SQSDAQ. This CDR3 is built from 16 residues. V was cut by 5 bases and J by 5 bases, with 21 bases left in between. The CDR3: CASSPDPGAPWYGYTF. The CDR3 DNA is TGTGCCAGCAGCCCAGATCCAGGGGCGCCCTGGTATGGCTACACCTTC.

V is TRBV7-6 and J is TRBJ2-2; TRBD2 might be the D (5 bases). Trimming stripped 3 bases from V and 6 bases from J, with 8 bases between. CDR1 is SGHVS and CDR2 is FNYEAQ in the germline V gene. The CDR3 extends over 13 amino acids. CDR3 coding DNA: TGTGCCAGCAGCTTTCGGGAAGCCGGGGAGCTGTTTTTT. It specifies CASSFREAGELFF.

The chain has TRBV5-1 and TRBJ2-1; 8 bases are a match to TRBD1. CDR1 and CDR2 from the germline V gene are SGHRS and YFSETQ. With 4 bases clipped from V and 6 bases from J, the junction kept 6 bases outside the gene matches. CDR3 size: 14 residues. CDR3 protein: CASSPGQGSNEQFF. The CDR3 DNA is TGCGCCAGCAGCCCCGGACAGGGAAGCAATGAGCAGTTCTTC.

The chain carries TRBV5-6 and TRBJ1-2; D not certain. V lost 3 bases to trimming and J lost 6 bases, with 15 bases between them. This CDR3 comprises 14 residues. The V gene's germline CDR1 is SGHDT and CDR2 YYEEEE. CDR3 loop: CASSYPPVVDGYTF. The DNA of the CDR3 is TGTGCCAGCAGCTACCCCCCGGTGGTCGATGGCTACACCTTC.

The rearrangement links TRBV6-1 to TRBJ2-7; the D gene is possibly TRBD1 (6 bases). V was clipped by 0 bases and J by 0 bases, with 18 bases between them. CDR3 length: 18 amino acids. CDR1 MNHNS and CDR2 SASEGT come from the germline V gene. Here the CDR3 DNA reads TGTGCCAGCAGTGAAGCCTACTTGCGCTTGGGGGCCTCCTACGAGCAGTACTTC. It yields the protein CASSEAYLRLGASYEQYF.

The rearrangement uses TRBV9 and TRBJ2-1; possibly TRBD2 for D (5 bases). Germline V CDR1 and CDR2: SGDLS, YYNGEE. The CDR3 contains 12 residues. The ends were cut back, 3 bases at V and 6 bases at J, with 7 bases in the middle. CDR3 in DNA: TGTGCCAGCAGCGCGACTACCAATGAGCAGTTCTTC. It encodes CASSATTNEQFF.